A single count supports the clone carrying this T cell receptor (beta chain). CDR3 size: 12 residues. Germline lookup yields CDR1 ENHRY and CDR2 SYGVKD. With 4 bases removed from V and 7 bases from J, the gap between germline ends came to 10 bases. These data belong to a study of control samples from healthy donors and cancer patients. Sequenced by immunoSEQ multiplex PCR; TCRdb stores in-frame clones only, minus some. The table lists fewer than 65,000 clones, 80% of them singletons. The chain carries TRBV10-3 and TRBJ1-2; a weak D match, TRBD1 (5 bases). The sequence was collected from a man aged 65 to 85 in good health. Sequencing used blood. The CDR3 bases are TGTGCCATCAGTGGCCCCGGGGGTGGCTACACCTTC. It is translated as CAISGPGGGYTF.